This T cell receptor beta chain was captured in a study of T cell responses to AZD1222 COVID-19 vaccine. This table comes from immunoSEQ multiplex PCR, and its TCRdb copy is limited to in-frame clones, with some not included. The sample includes 130,000 or so clones, 75% to 85% of them seen just once. Points from the study as a whole: Donors were mostly white British, more females; clonal diversity possibly underestimated.

Details on this clone: Its specificity is unknown.

Sequenced here: peripheral blood, sampled 28 days after the second AZD1222 dose. This clonotype was sampled from an adult who received the AZD1222 COVID-19 vaccine.

CDR3 residues: CACSHGGELFF. DNA of the CDR3: TGTGCCTGTTCACATGGCGGGGAGCTGTTTTTT. The V gene is TRBV6-5, the J gene TRBJ2-2, with no clear D. V lost 11 bases and J lost 7, with 11 bases in between. Germline values: CDR1 MNHEY, CDR2 SVGAGI. The CDR3 consists of 11 residues.